One and the same sample provided the 15 T cell receptor beta chains below, sequenced in a study of CD8 T cells in ankylosing spondylitis (dated by TCRdb to 2016 to 2017). The library was prepared using 5' RACE. Sequenced on an Illumina HiSeq 2500. TCRdb passed the public sequencing reads through fastp at Q25 and MiXCR, retaining productive beta sequences. Every CDR3 protein is listed once, alongside the most common genes and DNA of its rows. This sample holds about 250,000 distinct CDR3 sequences; 32% were observed only once. The leading ten clones occupy about 4.2% of the sample. Sequenced input: blood, either unsorted or a sorted T cell fraction (not recorded which). The receptors stem from a male donor with ankylosing spondylitis or in good health (not recorded which).

The chain recombines TRBV6-1 with TRBJ2-2; D might be TRBD1 (5 bases). This CDR3 is built from 15 residues. V dropped 6 bases and J dropped 0 bases, with 11 bases sitting between them. CDR1 and CDR2 from the germline V gene are MNHNS and SASEGT. CDR3 region: CASRTRATNTGELFF. For the CDR3, the DNA is TGTGCCAGCAGGACCAGGGCTACGAACACCGGGGAGCTGTTTTTT.

The V gene is TRBV20-1, the J gene TRBJ1-1; D unresolved. Germline V gives CDR1 DFQATT, CDR2 SNEGSKA (reference sequence). The length of the CDR3 is 13 residues. The V end was cut by 6 bases, the J end by 6 bases, with 17 bases between. CDR3: CSAPRPLWAEAFF. In nucleotides, the CDR3 is TGCAGTGCCCCCCGGCCCCTCTGGGCTGAAGCTTTCTTT.

The rearrangement links TRBV7-2 to TRBJ1-2; D gene ambiguous. The germline gives CDR1 SGHTA, CDR2 FQGNSA. The CDR3 covers 14 residues. The V gene lost 5 bases and the J gene lost 1 base, with 11 bases spanning the gap. For the CDR3, the DNA is TGTGCCAGCAGCACCGGACCTCGTAACTATGGCTACACCTTC. This sequence encodes CASSTGPRNYGYTF.

The CDR3 DNA sequence: TGTGCCACTTGGGGCGGGACTACTGGTTCACCCCTCCACTTT. Amino acids: CATWGGTTGSPLHF. V is TRBV15 and J is TRBJ1-6, with a weak D call TRBD1 (5 bases). The CDR3 sequence is 14 residues long. The V end was cut by 9 bases, the J end by 9 bases, with 18 bases between. CDR1 is LNHNV, CDR2 YYDKDF, per germline (reference sequence).

V usage is TRBV7-6 and J usage is TRBJ2-7, with 8 bases aligning to TRBD1. CDR1 is SGHVS, CDR2 FNYEAQ, per germline. Losses at the gene ends were 5 bases for V and 2 bases for J; bases not matched to a gene: 14. The CDR3 totals 17 residues. The CDR3 loop is CASSIRSGRQGTYEQYF. As DNA, the CDR3 is TGTGCCAGCAGCATAAGGAGCGGTCGACAGGGGACCTACGAGCAGTACTTC.

The rearrangement joins TRBV3-1 to TRBJ1-2; D perhaps matches TRBD1 (6 bases). The ends were cut back, 2 bases at V and 7 bases at J, with 14 bases in the middle. CDR1 and CDR2 (germline): LGHDT, YNNKEL (reference sequence). The CDR3 is 14 residues long. CDR3 sequence: CASSQNTGMGGYTF. CDR3 sequence (DNA): TGTGCCAGCAGCCAAAATACAGGGATGGGTGGCTACACCTTC.

This clonotype has just a few counts. This rearrangement joins TRBV12-3 or TRBV12-4 to TRBJ2-2; no definite D call. Trimming stripped 5 bases from V and 4 bases from J, with 11 bases between. There are 14 residues in the CDR3. CDR3 sequence (DNA): TGTGCCAGCAGTCTTGCGGCACTCACCGGGGAGCTGTTTTTT. Its translation is CASSLAALTGELFF.

The rearrangement uses TRBV20-1 and TRBJ1-2; TRBD1 matches at 7 bases. The CDR3 spans 14 residues. Germline V gives CDR1 DFQATT, CDR2 SNEGSKA (reference sequence). Trimming at V came to 3 bases and at J to 4 bases, leaving 8 bases not matched to a gene. Here the CDR3 reads CSASSQGVGYGYTF. The CDR3 DNA is TGCAGTGCTAGTTCGCAGGGGGTTGGCTATGGCTACACCTTC.

This clonotype has more than one count but fewer than ten. V is TRBV7-8 and J is TRBJ2-7; D is possibly TRBD1 (6 bases). Trimming pared 2 bases from V and 5 bases from J, leaving 13 bases between. Germline assignment: CDR1 SGHVS and CDR2 FQNEAQ. The CDR3 consists of 14 residues. The CDR3 reads CASSLLAQGNEQYF. CDR3 nucleotides: TGTGCCAGCAGCTTATTAGCACAGGGAAACGAGCAGTACTTC.

The V and J genes are TRBV12-3 or TRBV12-4 and TRBJ2-1, with no clear D. Trimming stripped 8 bases from V and 7 bases from J, with 9 bases between. CDR3 length: 11 amino acids. CDR3 amino acids: CASRKRNEQFF. CDR3 coding DNA: TGTGCCAGCCGTAAGAGAAATGAGCAGTTCTTC.

This clonotype was observed a few times. The V gene is TRBV6-1, the J gene TRBJ1-2; 7 bases align to TRBD1. From germline, CDR1 is MNHNS and CDR2 SASEGT. J lost 4 bases, V lost 5 bases, and 4 bases had no gene match. The CDR3 runs 13 residues. CDR3 coding DNA: TGTGCCAGCAGTCCCGACAGGGTCTATGGCTACACCTTC. Its translation: CASSPDRVYGYTF.

This rearrangement joins TRBV18 to TRBJ1-2; TRBD1 aligns across 7 bases. Trimming took 7 bases from V and 4 from J; bases not matched to a gene: 9. The CDR3 length is 14 residues. Germline V CDR1 and CDR2: KGHSH, LQKENI. The CDR3 sequence: CASLPGRGAYGYTF. CDR3 coding DNA: TGTGCCAGCTTACCTGGCAGGGGGGCCTATGGCTACACCTTC.

The chain has TRBV6-1 and TRBJ1-2; 8 nucleotides match TRBD1. Germline V gene lookup returns CDR1 MNHNS and CDR2 SASEGT. This CDR3 is built from 15 residues. The J segment lost 6 bases and the V segment lost 2 bases, leaving 8 bases of the junction unmatched. The CDR3: CASSELDRAIDGYTF. The CDR3 bases are TGTGCCAGCAGTGAATTGGACAGGGCGATCGATGGCTACACCTTC.

This clonotype was detected a few times. The CDR3 nucleotides are TGTGCCAGCAGTCCGGCATGGGGTGAGCAGTTCTTC. Protein sequence: CASSPAWGEQFF. The chain joins TRBV28 to TRBJ2-1; no clear D. CDR3 size: 12 residues. Germline V gene lookup returns CDR1 MDHEN and CDR2 SYDVKM. Between the trimmed V and J ends, which lost 5 bases and 9 bases, there was a span of 11 bases.

The sample holds a few counts of this clonotype. The chain is built from TRBV20-1 and TRBJ2-3; unclear D gene. V gave up 1 base and J gave up 0 bases, with 8 bases separating them. The CDR3 runs 14 residues. Germline loops: CDR1 DFQATT, CDR2 SNEGSKA (reference sequence). The CDR3 loop is CSARAVTSTDTQYF. The CDR3 DNA reads TGCAGTGCTAGAGCGGTGACAAGCACAGATACGCAGTATTTT.